These T cell receptor beta chains were read from a single sample in a study of cytomegalovirus exposure and HLA in healthy donors. Only in-frame clones appear in the TCRdb table, and some are missing; sequencing was by immunoSEQ multiplex PCR. The sample totals approximately 45,000 clones. Sequencing was done on a sample of PBMCs. Receptors originate from a male donor in good health and CMV-seronegative. Each CDR3 is given with its conserved first and last residue. D genes are given only for firm matches. Clone size is not always given. Where it is, it says once, few, many or a class for expanded clones.

j_call v_call clone_size d_call cdr3_length cdr3_nt cdr3_aa
TRBJ2-1 TRBV6-1 NA NA 13 TGTGCCAGCAGTCCCCAACGGGGGAATGAGCAGTTCTTC CASSPQRGNEQFF
TRBJ2-5 TRBV28 NA TRBD1 15 TGTGCCAGCAGTTACGTAGGGGGCTTCCAAGAGACCCAGTACTTC CASSYVGGFQETQYF
TRBJ1-1 TRBV6-5 NA NA 15 TGTGCCAGCTGCCCCCTCGGGGGGGGGAACACTGAAGCTTTCTTT CASCPLGGGNTEAFF
TRBJ1-6 TRBV7-9 NA NA 16 TGTGCCAGCAGCGAGGGGGGGCGCTCCTATAATTCACCCCTCCACTTT CASSEGGRSYNSPLHF
TRBJ1-4 TRBV15 NA NA 15 TGTGCCACCAGCAGACCCCGGGACAACAATGAAAAACTGTTTTTT CATSRPRDNNEKLFF
TRBJ1-3 TRBV2 NA NA 13 TGTGCCAGCAGTGCGTCCGTCGGAAACACCATATATTTT CASSASVGNTIYF
TRBJ1-1 TRBV6-1 NA NA 14 TGTGCCAGCTCCCTGGGCAGGGTGAACACTGAAGCTTTCTTT CASSLGRVNTEAFF
TRBJ1-5 TRBV4-2 NA TRBD1 15 TGTGCCAGCAGCCAGGACAGGAGTAGCAATCAGCCCCAGCATTTT CASSQDRSSNQPQHF
TRBJ2-3 TRBV4-3 NA TRBD1 16 TGCGCCAGCAGCCCCGACAGGGTGCAGGGCACAGATACGCAGTATTTT CASSPDRVQGTDTQYF
TRBJ2-7 TRBV6-5 NA TRBD2 16 TGTGCCAGCAGTTACTCGCCCCTAGCGGGAGGCTACGAGCAGTACTTC CASSYSPLAGGYEQYF
TRBJ1-1 TRBV28 NA NA 15 TGTGCCAGCAGTTTAGGGGGGGAGGGAGGCACTGAAGCTTTCTTT CASSLGGEGGTEAFF
TRBJ2-7 TRBV7-8 NA TRBD1 14 TGTGCCAGCAGCTGGGACAGGGCGACCTACGAGCAGTACTTC CASSWDRATYEQYF
TRBJ2-5 TRBV18 NA TRBD1 16 TGTGCCAGCTCCAAACAGACAGGGGGCCTGGGAGAGACCCAGTACTTC CASSKQTGGLGETQYF
TRBJ1-1 TRBV28 NA NA 11 TGTGCCAGCAGTTACAGGGAATATGCTTTCTTT CASSYREYAFF
TRBJ2-7 TRBV2 NA TRBD2 15 TGTGCCAGCAGCCAGGAGCCGGGACTAGCGGGGGAGCAGTACTTC CASSQEPGLAGEQYF
TRBJ2-3 TRBV7-8 NA NA 14 TGTGCCAGCAGCCCGTACAGGGCCCCAGATACGCAGTATTTT CASSPYRAPDTQYF
TRBJ2-2 TRBV23-1 NA TRBD1 16 TGCGCCAGCAGGATTAGACAGGGGACGAACACCGGGGAGCTGTTTTTT CASRIRQGTNTGELFF
TRBJ2-3 TRBV2 NA TRBD1 15 TGTGCCAGCAGGAACAGGGGGGCGAGCACAGATACGCAGTATTTT CASRNRGASTDTQYF
TRBJ2-3 TRBV15 NA TRBD2 16 TGTGCCACCAGCAGAGGAACAAGCGGGACCACAGATACGCAGTATTTT CATSRGTSGTTDTQYF
TRBJ1-5 TRBV4-1 NA NA 11 TGCGCCAGGTCGCCATCGAGATGTCAGCATTTT CARSPSRCQHF
TRBJ2-3 TRBV19 NA NA 15 TGTGCCAGTAGTACTCTAGGCAGCGGCACAGATACGCAGTATTTT CASSTLGSGTDTQYF
TRBJ1-1 TRBV18 NA NA 12 TGTGCCAGCTCACCACGCCCGGTTGAGGCTTTCTTT CASSPRPVEAFF
TRBJ2-5 TRBV5-4 NA TRBD1 14 TGTGCCAGCAGCCCCTGGACAGGCCAAGGGACCCAGTACTTC CASSPWTGQGTQYF
TRBJ2-7 TRBV28 NA NA 11 TGTGCCAGCAGTCCCTCTCTCGAGCAGTACTTC CASSPSLEQYF
TRBJ1-1 TRBV4-1 medium-sized NA 13 TGCGCCAGCAGCCGACTAGCGAACACTGAAGCTTTCTTT CASSRLANTEAFF
TRBJ1-2 TRBV6-6 NA TRBD1 13 TGTGCCAGCAGTCACGGGACAGCGGAAAGCTACACCTTC CASSHGTAESYTF
TRBJ1-4 TRBV28 NA NA 14 TGTGCCAGTACCCCCGAGCAGGGGTATGAAAAACTGTTTTTT CASTPEQGYEKLFF
TRBJ1-4 TRBV2 NA NA 15 TGTGCCAGCAGTGTTGACCGGGACTGGTATGAAAAACTGTTTTTT CASSVDRDWYEKLFF
TRBJ1-5 TRBV18 NA TRBD1 16 TGTGCCAGCTCAAAGGGGGTGGACAGGCGGAATCAGCCCCAGCATTTT CASSKGVDRRNQPQHF
TRBJ2-3 TRBV5-5 NA NA 17 TGTGCCAGCAGCTTGGTGCCCGGACAGAGGTCAACAGATACGCAGTATTTT CASSLVPGQRSTDTQYF
TRBJ1-2 TRBV11-2 NA TRBD1 13 TGTGCCAGCAGCCAGGGGGATCACTATGGCTACACCTTC CASSQGDHYGYTF
TRBJ1-2 TRBV6-1 NA NA 13 TGTGCCGCCCTCGGCTCGGGTAACTATGGCTACACCTTC CAALGSGNYGYTF
TRBJ2-7 TRBV5-1 NA TRBD2 18 TGCGCCAGCAGCTTCCTCGGGACTAGCGGGAGTAAGACCTACGAGCAGTACTTC CASSFLGTSGSKTYEQYF
TRBJ2-6 TRBV7-6 NA NA 12 TGTGCCAGCAGCTTAAATGGGGGGGCGCCGACTTTC CASSLNGGAPTF
TRBJ1-2 TRBV11-2 NA NA 14 TGTGCCAGCAGCTTAGATCAAACAGCCTATGGCTACACCTTC CASSLDQTAYGYTF
TRBJ2-1 TRBV18 NA TRBD1 14 TGTGCCAGCTCGCTGGACAGGGGGCGGCGTGAGCAGTTCTTC CASSLDRGRREQFF
TRBJ2-7 TRBV2 NA NA 13 TGTGCCAGCCCCCGACAAGTAAACTACGAGCAGTACTTC CASPRQVNYEQYF
TRBJ1-1 TRBV27 NA NA 14 TGTGCCAGCGGGCAACAGGGTAAGAACACTGAAGCTTTCTTT CASGQQGKNTEAFF
TRBJ2-1 TRBV9 NA NA 13 TGTGCCAGCAGAGGGCCCCGGGGTGGTGAGCAGTTCTTC CASRGPRGGEQFF
TRBJ2-7 TRBV6-6 NA NA 15 TGTGCCAGCAGTTACCCGGGACAATCGACGTACGAGCAGTACTTC CASSYPGQSTYEQYF
TRBJ2-1 TRBV11-2 NA NA 14 TGTGCCAGCAGCTCCACCCTGAGGCCTACAAAGCAGTTCTTC CASSSTLRPTKQFF
TRBJ2-1 TRBV6-4 NA TRBD2 15 TGTGCCAGCAGCCCGGAGACTAGCGGATACAATGAGCAGTTCTTC CASSPETSGYNEQFF
TRBJ2-6 TRBV4-3 NA TRBD1 17 TGCGCCAGCAGCCAAGCAGGGGGCGGCTCTGGGGCCAACGTCCTGACTTTC CASSQAGGGSGANVLTF
TRBJ2-7 TRBV5-4 NA NA 14 TGTGCCAGCAGCCCCCCAGGCAGGAACTACGAGCAGTACTTC CASSPPGRNYEQYF
TRBJ1-2 TRBV15 NA NA 12 TGTGCCACCAGCAGAGAAGGGGTTGGCTACACCTTC CATSREGVGYTF
TRBJ2-5 TRBV7-9 NA TRBD2 15 TGTGCCAGCAGTTCGGGGGGTAGAGGTACAGAGACCCAGTACTTC CASSSGGRGTETQYF
TRBJ2-7 TRBV7-9 NA NA 12 TGTGCCAGCAGCGTCGGAGCGACCGAGCAGTACTTC CASSVGATEQYF
TRBJ2-1 TRBV6-5 NA NA 15 TGTGCCAGCAGTTTAATATCAGGGGCCTACAATGAGCAGTTCTTC CASSLISGAYNEQFF
TRBJ2-5 TRBV4-3 NA TRBD1 15 TGCGCCAGCAGCCAACGACGACAGGGGCGAGAGACCCAGTACTTC CASSQRRQGRETQYF
TRBJ2-7 TRBV6-1 NA TRBD2 17 TGTGCCAGCAGTGAAACCCTAGGAGCGGGGGACTCCTACGAGCAGTACTTC CASSETLGAGDSYEQYF
TRBJ2-3 TRBV21-1 NA NA 14 TGTGCCAGCAGGGCACTAGCGGCTCTCGATACGCAGTATTTT CASRALAALDTQYF
TRBJ2-2 TRBV7-2 NA NA 12 TGTGCCAGCAGCTTAAGCGGCGGGGTCGAGGATTTT CASSLSGGVEDF
TRBJ1-5 TRBV19 NA TRBD1 17 TGTGCCAGTAGTATACCGGCGGGACAGGTGCGCAATCAGCCCCAGCATTTT CASSIPAGQVRNQPQHF
TRBJ1-4 TRBV4-3 NA NA 17 TGCGCCAGCAGCCAACAATTTTCGGGGGTCACTAATGAAAAACTGTTTTTT CASSQQFSGVTNEKLFF
TRBJ2-5 TRBV5-6 NA TRBD2 16 TGTGCCAGCAGCCTTCGACTAGCGGCAATCCAAGAGACCCAGTACTTC CASSLRLAAIQETQYF
TRBJ1-2 TRBV28 NA TRBD1 16 TGTGCCAGCAGCCCGTTCGGACAGGCCCCTAACTATGGCTACACCTTC CASSPFGQAPNYGYTF
TRBJ2-7 TRBV5-1 NA NA 14 TGCGCCAGCAGCCAGGACCTGGACGGGGATCTGAAGTACTTC CASSQDLDGDLKYF
TRBJ2-1 TRBV25-1 NA TRBD2 13 TGTGCCAGCAGGGCTAGCGGCTACAATGAGCAGTTCTTC CASRASGYNEQFF
TRBJ1-3 TRBV19 NA NA 16 TGTGCCAGTAGTGAACAGGTTCGGAGCTCTGGAAACACCATATATTTT CASSEQVRSSGNTIYF
TRBJ2-7 TRBV25-1 NA TRBD1 15 TGTGCCAGCAGTGACCGGGACAGGCCCACCTACGAGCAGTACTTC CASSDRDRPTYEQYF